The present TCR beta chain was sequenced within a study of CD8 T cells in Susac syndrome. With random hexamers, roughly 0.45 to 1 ug RNA was reverse transcribed. By means of immunoSEQ multiplex PCR, TCR beta CDR3 spanning 54 Vbeta and 13 Jbeta underwent amplification. TCRdb re-derived calls from the immunoSEQ multiplex PCR reads in MiXCR, one entry per CDR3 protein. Among approximately 280,000 distinct CDR3 sequences listed, 70% to 90% were seen once. Sequencing targeted TCR beta in T cells from blood (CD8+ and CD4+). The multiple sclerosis controls comprised treatment-naive patients whose relapsing-remitting disease was stable or active. Sample: CD8+ T cells from PBMCs. This TCR was recovered from a human donor with multiple sclerosis.

The CDR3 protein is CASSQGVLVVEQYF. CDR3 DNA: TGTGCCAGCAGCCAAGGAGTACTAGTTGTCGAGCAGTACTTC. V usage is TRBV3-1 and J usage is TRBJ2-7, with a possible D match to TRBD2 (5 bases). There are 14 residues in the CDR3. The germline CDR1 and CDR2 sequences are LGHDT and YNNKEL (reference sequence). V was clipped by 1 base and J by 6 bases, with 13 bases between them.